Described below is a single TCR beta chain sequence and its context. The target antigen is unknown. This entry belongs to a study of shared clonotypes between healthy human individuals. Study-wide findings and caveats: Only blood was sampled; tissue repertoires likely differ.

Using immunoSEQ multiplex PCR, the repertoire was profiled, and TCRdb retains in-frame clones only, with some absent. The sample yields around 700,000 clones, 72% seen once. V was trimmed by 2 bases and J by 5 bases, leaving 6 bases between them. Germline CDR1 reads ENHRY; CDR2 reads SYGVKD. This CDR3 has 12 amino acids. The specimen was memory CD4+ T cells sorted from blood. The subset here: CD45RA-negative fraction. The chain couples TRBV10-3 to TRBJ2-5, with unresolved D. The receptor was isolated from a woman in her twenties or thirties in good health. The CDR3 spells CAISERSETQYF. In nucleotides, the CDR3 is TGTGCCATCAGTGAGCGGAGCGAGACCCAGTACTTC.